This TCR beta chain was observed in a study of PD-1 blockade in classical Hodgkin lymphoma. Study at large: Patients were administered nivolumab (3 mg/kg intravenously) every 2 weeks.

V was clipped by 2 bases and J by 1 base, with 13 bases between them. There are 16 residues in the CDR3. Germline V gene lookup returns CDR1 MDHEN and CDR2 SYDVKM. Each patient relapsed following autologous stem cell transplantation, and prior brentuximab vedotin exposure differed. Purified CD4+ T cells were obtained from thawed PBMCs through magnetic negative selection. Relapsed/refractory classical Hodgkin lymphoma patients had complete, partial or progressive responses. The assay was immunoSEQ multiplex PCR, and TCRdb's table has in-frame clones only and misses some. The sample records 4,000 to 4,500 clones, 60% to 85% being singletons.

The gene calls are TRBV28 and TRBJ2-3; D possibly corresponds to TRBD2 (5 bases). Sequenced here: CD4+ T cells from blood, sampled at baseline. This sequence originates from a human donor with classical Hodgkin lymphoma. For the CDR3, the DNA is TGTGCCAGCAGTTTACCCCTCGGCGGGCGCACAGATACGCAGTATTTT. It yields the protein CASSLPLGGRTDTQYF.